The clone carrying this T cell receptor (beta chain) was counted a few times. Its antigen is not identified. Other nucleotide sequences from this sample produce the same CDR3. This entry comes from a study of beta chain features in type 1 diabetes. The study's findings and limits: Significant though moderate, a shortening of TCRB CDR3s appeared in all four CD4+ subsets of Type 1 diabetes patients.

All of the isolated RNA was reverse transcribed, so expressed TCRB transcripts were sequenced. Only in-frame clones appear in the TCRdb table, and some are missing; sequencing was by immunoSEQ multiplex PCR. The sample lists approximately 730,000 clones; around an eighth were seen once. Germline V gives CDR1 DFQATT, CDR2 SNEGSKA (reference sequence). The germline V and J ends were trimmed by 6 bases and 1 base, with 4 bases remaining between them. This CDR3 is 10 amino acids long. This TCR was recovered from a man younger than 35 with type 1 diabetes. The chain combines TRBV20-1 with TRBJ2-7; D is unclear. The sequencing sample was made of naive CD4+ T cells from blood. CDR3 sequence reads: CSAGSYEQYF. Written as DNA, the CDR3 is TGCAGTGCCGGGTCCTACGAGCAGTACTTC.